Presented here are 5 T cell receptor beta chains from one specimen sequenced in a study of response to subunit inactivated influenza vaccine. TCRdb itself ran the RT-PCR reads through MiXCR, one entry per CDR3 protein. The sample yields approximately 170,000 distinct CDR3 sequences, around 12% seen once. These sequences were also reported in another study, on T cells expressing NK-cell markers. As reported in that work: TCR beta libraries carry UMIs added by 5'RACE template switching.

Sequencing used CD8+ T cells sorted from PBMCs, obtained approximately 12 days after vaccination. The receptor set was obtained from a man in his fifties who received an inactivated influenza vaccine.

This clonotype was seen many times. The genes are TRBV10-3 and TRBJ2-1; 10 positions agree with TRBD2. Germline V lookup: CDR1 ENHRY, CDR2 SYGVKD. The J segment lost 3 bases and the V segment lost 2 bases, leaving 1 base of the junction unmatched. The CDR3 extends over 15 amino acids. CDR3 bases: TGTGCCATCAGTGAGGCTAGCGGGGGCTACAATGAGCAGTTCTTC. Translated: CAISEASGGYNEQFF.

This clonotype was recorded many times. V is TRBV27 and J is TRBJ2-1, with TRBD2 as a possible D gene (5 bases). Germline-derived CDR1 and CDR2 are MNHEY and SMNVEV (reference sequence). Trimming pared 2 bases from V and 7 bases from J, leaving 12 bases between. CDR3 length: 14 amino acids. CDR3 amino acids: CASSLGGGWNEQFF. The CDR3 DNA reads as TGTGCCAGCAGTTTAGGCGGCGGGTGGAATGAGCAGTTCTTC.

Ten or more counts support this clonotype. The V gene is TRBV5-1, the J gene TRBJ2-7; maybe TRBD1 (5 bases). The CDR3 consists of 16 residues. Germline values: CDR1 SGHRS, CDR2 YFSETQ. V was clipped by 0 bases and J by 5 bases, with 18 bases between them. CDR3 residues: CASSLGWQGEPNEQYF. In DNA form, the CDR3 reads TGCGCCAGCAGCTTGGGGTGGCAGGGCGAACCTAACGAGCAGTACTTC.

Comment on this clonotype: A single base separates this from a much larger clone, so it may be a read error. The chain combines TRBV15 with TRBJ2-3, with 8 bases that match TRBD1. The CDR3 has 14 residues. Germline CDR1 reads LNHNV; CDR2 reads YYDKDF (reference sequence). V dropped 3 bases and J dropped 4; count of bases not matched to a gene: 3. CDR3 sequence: CATSSWTGPDTQYF. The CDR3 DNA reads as TGTGCCACCAGCAGTTGGACAGGGCCAGATACGCAGTATTTT.

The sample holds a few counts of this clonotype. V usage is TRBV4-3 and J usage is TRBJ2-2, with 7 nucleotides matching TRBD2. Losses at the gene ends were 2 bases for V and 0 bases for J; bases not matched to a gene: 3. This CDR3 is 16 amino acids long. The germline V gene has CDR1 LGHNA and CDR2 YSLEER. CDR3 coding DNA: TGCGCCAGCAGCCAATGGGAGGGGCCGAACACCGGGGAGCTGTTTTTT. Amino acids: CASSQWEGPNTGELFF.